Listed here are 11 T cell receptor beta chains from one sample, sequenced in a study of T cell responses to AZD1222 COVID-19 vaccine. The protocol was immunoSEQ multiplex PCR, while the TCRdb copy is restricted to in-frame clones and leaves out a portion. The table records 95,000 to 150,000 clones, more than 80% of them present only once. The material sequenced was peripheral blood, taken 28 days after the second AZD1222 dose. These receptor sequences come from an adult who received the AZD1222 COVID-19 vaccine.

The rearrangement links TRBV6-5 to TRBJ1-2, with D possibly matching TRBD1 (5 bases). The CDR3 is 11 amino acids. Trimming took off 6 bases at V and 8 bases at J, with 10 bases between the two ends. Looked up from germline, CDR1 is MNHEY and CDR2 is SVGAGI. The CDR3 sequence: CASRAGLGYTF. The CDR3 DNA is TGTGCCAGCAGAGCAGGGCTCGGCTACACCTTC.

J is TRBJ1-1 and V is TRBV30, with TRBD1 as a possible D gene (6 bases). CDR3 length: 12 residues. Trimming cost V 5 bases and J 6 bases, with 13 bases left between them. The germline gives CDR1 GTSNPN, CDR2 SVGIG (reference sequence). CDR3 sequence: CAWGDKGPEAFF. The CDR3, as DNA: TGTGCCTGGGGGGACAAGGGCCCTGAAGCTTTCTTT.

CDR3 DNA: TGTGCCAGCACCCTTTCTAGGGGCAATCAGCCCCAGCATTTT. This gives the protein CASTLSRGNQPQHF. The chain links TRBV7-2 to TRBJ1-5, with D unclear. Trimming removed 7 bases from V and 2 bases from J, with 12 bases in between. CDR1 SGHTA and CDR2 FQGNSA come from the germline V gene. The CDR3 runs 14 residues. Together with reference TRBV7-2 and TRBJ1-5, the CDR3 gives the full variable domain: GAGVSQSPSNKVTEKGKDVELRCDPISGHTALYWYRQSLGQGLEFLIYFQGNSAPDKSGLPSDRFSAERTGGSVSTLTIQRTQQEDSAVYLCASTLSRGNQPQHFGDGTRLSIL.

This chain connects TRBV28 to TRBJ1-1; weak D call: TRBD1 (5 bases). Germline CDR1 and CDR2: MDHEN and SYDVKM. This CDR3 is 15 amino acids long. V gave up 6 bases and J gave up 2 bases, with 16 bases separating them. CDR3 bases: TGTGCCAGCAGCTCCGATGGACACCTAAACACTGAAGCTTTCTTT. It codes for CASSSDGHLNTEAFF.

CDR3 residues: CASSQDPSQGYGYTF. The CDR3 nucleotides are TGCGCCAGCAGCCAAGATCCGTCCCAGGGCTATGGCTACACCTTC. The chain is built from TRBV4-1 and TRBJ1-2, with D tentatively TRBD1 (5 bases). CDR1 is MGHRA, CDR2 YSYEKL, per germline. V was pared by 0 bases and J by 4 bases, with 12 bases between. The CDR3 spans 15 residues.

A remark on this clone: The junction differs from germline at one of its ends, possibly a read error. The J gene is TRBJ1-1, the V gene TRBV12-3 or TRBV12-4; D uncertain. The CDR3 length is 11 residues. The CDR3 region has the DNA TGTGCCAGCAGTTTACGTCAGGACCCTTCGTTT. The encoded protein is CASSLRQDPSF.

This clone was detected only once. V usage is TRBV6-4 and J usage is TRBJ2-2; 8 bases fit TRBD1. The V gene end was trimmed by 2 bases and the J gene end by 6 bases; junction bases not matched to a gene: 11. This CDR3 contains 17 residues. CDR1 and CDR2 from the germline V gene are MRHNA and SNTAGT. CDR3 region: CASSDPEAGGAAGELFF. The CDR3 DNA is TGTGCCAGCAGTGACCCGGAAGCAGGGGGCGCGGCCGGGGAGCTGTTTTTT.

This clone was seen just once. V is TRBV7-8 and J is TRBJ2-7; TRBD2 is a possible D gene (6 bases). The germline gives CDR1 SGHVS, CDR2 FQNEAQ. V was trimmed by 5 bases and J by 5 bases, leaving 10 bases between them. The CDR3 is 12 residues long. The CDR3 DNA sequence: TGTGCCAGCAGCCGAAGGAGGGACGAGCAGTACTTC. This codes for CASSRRRDEQYF.

Of note for this clone: Other nucleotide sequences from this sample produce the same CDR3. The chain carries TRBV5-8 and TRBJ1-1; weak D call: TRBD1 (5 bases). The ends were cut back, 0 bases at V and 3 bases at J, with 6 bases in the middle. Germline V CDR1 and CDR2: SGHTS, YDEGEE. The CDR3 runs 13 residues. CDR3: CASSLGGDTEAFF. The CDR3 nucleotides are TGTGCCAGCAGCTTGGGGGGGGACACTGAAGCTTTCTTT.

The chain carries TRBV11-2 and TRBJ1-6; D gene uncertain. Germline loops: CDR1 SGHAT, CDR2 FQNNGV. V was clipped by 0 bases and J by 6 bases, with 9 bases between them. The CDR3 runs to 15 residues. The CDR3 reads CASSLEGSGNSPLHF. The CDR3 DNA sequence: TGTGCCAGCAGCTTAGAAGGGTCCGGTAATTCACCCCTCCACTTT.

The genes are TRBV6-5 and TRBJ2-7, with 7 bases lining up with TRBD2. Germline V lookup: CDR1 MNHEY, CDR2 SVGAGI. The ends lost 7 bases at V and 3 bases at J; junction bases unmatched: 12. The CDR3 is 15 amino acids. The CDR3 coding sequence is TGTGCCAGCACCTCAAGCGGGACGACGGTCTACGAGCAGTACTTC. It translates to CASTSSGTTVYEQYF.